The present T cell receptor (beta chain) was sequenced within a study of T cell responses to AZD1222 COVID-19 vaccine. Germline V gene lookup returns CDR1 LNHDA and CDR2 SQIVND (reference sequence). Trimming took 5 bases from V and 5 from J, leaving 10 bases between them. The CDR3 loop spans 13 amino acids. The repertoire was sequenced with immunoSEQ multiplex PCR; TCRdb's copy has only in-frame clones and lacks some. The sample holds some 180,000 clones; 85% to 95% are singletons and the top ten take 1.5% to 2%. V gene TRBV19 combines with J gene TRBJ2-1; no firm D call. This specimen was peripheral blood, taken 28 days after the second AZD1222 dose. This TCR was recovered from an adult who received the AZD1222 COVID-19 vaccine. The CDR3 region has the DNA TGTGCCAGTAGTCCATTCAGAGACAATGAGCAGTTCTTC. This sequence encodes CASSPFRDNEQFF.